The entry below gives a single T cell receptor (beta chain) sequence along with its context. The specificity of this receptor is unknown. No much larger clonotype is one base removed from it; base qualities were not supplied. Taken from cysteine to phenylalanine, the CDR3 has 17 residues. Just CDR3 DNA is preserved here, 51 bases in frame from base 1. The germline V gene (reference sequence) supplies CDR1 DFQATT and CDR2 SNEGSKA. Donors were under 40 systemically healthy Caucasian individuals from Russia aged about 6 to 100 years. Each donor gave 8 to 10 milliliters of peripheral blood, collected into EDTA-treated Vacutainer tubes. Ficoll-Paque density-gradient centrifugation was used to isolate PBMCs, with at least 6.5 million per sample. Trizol reagent was used to extract total RNA from PBMCs, with at least 6 micrograms per sample. The percentages of naive CD45RAhigh/CD27high T cells were determined by flow cytometry on a PBMC aliquot from every donor.

The data were obtained in a study of blood T cells in healthy people across ages (dated by TCRdb to between 2014 and 2016). Turning to the overall study: Template switching captured roughly one uniquely barcoded TCR beta cDNA molecule per two T cells in model experiments. To track age-related changes in TCR beta repertoire diversity, the study relied on deep sequencing normalized with unique cDNA molecular identifiers. To avoid experimental bias, donors of different ages were distributed randomly across sequencing lanes. The study analyzed two additional independent replicas of 1 million unique cDNA reads from the same blood draw for two donors, one aged 18 to 29 and one aged 80 or older. Donors were grouped into four age groups: young (average roughly 17 years), middle-aged (roughly 38), aged (about 60) and long-lived (roughly 80). Paper-wide results and their limitations: Estimates of total diversity from one million sequenced T cells were regarded as lower bounds and underestimates. There was a strong correlation between observed TCR beta diversity and the percentage of naive T cells measured by flow cytometry. Conclusive comparison of naive and antigen-experienced compartments was prevented by the profiling of bulk unsorted PBMCs. The long-lived group showed more naive CD4+ T cells, fewer expanded clones and increased TCR diversity than the aged group, suggesting age selection. As age increased, observed TCR beta diversity per million T cells dropped in a roughly linear way, and a significant reduction was already evident by age about 36. Because the CMV infection status of the donors was unknown, age-related changes in expanded clonotypes may potentially have been confounded.

The library was produced with 5' RACE. The sample was run on an Illumina HiSeq 2500. The second PCR ran for roughly 7 to 11 cycles and used a J-beta primer mix along with a sample-barcoded 5' primer. Each TCR beta cDNA molecule received a unique molecular identifier from a template-switch 5' adaptor carrying 12 random nucleotides. Each sample yielded at least 2.5 million CDR3-containing paired-end reads. First-strand cDNA was synthesized from all RNA with the Mint cDNA synthesis kit, primed by a TRBC-specific oligonucleotide. Following uracil-DNA glycosylase treatment, all cDNA underwent a first 18-cycle PCR with the universal primers M1SS and BC2_uni_R. The source study handled its data this way. Each sample was normalized by randomly selecting 1 million high-quality reads, each carrying a distinct molecular identifier. Reads with shared molecular identifiers were discarded instead of being binned into consensus sequences. CDR3 identification, clonotype clustering and error correction used MiTCR with a Q25 quality threshold and the strictest error-elimination algorithm. A nonparametric unseen species model using Euler transformation provided a lower-bound estimate of total TCR beta diversity. Clones were called with MiXCR by TCRdb after fastp trimmed the public reads at Q25, and only in-frame beta chains were retained. Identical CDR3 protein sequences are pooled into one entry, listed with their most common genes and DNA. TCRdb, not the authors, supplied the V and J calls. Recorded for this sample are about 1.4 million distinct CDR3 sequences; 59% of them occurred a single time. In total, the top ten clones hold roughly 7% of the sample.

Recombination joined TRBV20-1 with TRBJ2-5, with the identity of the D gene unclear. Gene TRBJ2-7 matches the end of the DNA better, so the J call may be wrong. This TCR came from a man aged 18 to 35 in good health. The specimen was blood. At the DNA level, the sequence is TGCAGTGCGCCTCCCACCGTCAGGACCCAGTCTCCCTACGAGCAGTACTTC. This encodes CSAPPTVRTQSPYEQYF.